The 18 T cell receptor beta chains listed next were all sequenced from one sample in a study of T cell responses to AZD1222 COVID-19 vaccine. The table came from immunoSEQ multiplex PCR; TCRdb's copy has only in-frame clones and leaves some out. The sample records more than 85,000 clones, around 93% being singletons. Source: peripheral blood, taken on day 0 of AZD1222 vaccination. All receptors come from an adult in good health.

CDR3 sequence reads: CASGDTLNTEAFF. The CDR3 DNA reads TGTGCCAGCGGGGACACCCTGAACACTGAAGCTTTCTTT. J is TRBJ1-1 and V is TRBV6-5; D possibly corresponds to TRBD1 (6 bases). Trimming stripped 8 bases from V and 0 bases from J, with 10 bases between. This CDR3 has 13 residues. The germline CDR1 and CDR2 sequences are MNHEY and SVGAGI.

The chain carries TRBV2 and TRBJ1-1; TRBD1 matches at 8 bases. The CDR3 totals 14 residues. The J segment lost 1 base and the V segment lost 7 bases, leaving 5 bases of the junction unmatched. CDR1 is SNHLY and CDR2 is FYNNEI in the germline V gene. CDR3 loop: CASTETGANTEAFF. The CDR3 bases are TGTGCCAGCACCGAGACAGGGGCGAACACTGAAGCTTTCTTT.

The V and J genes are TRBV27 and TRBJ1-5; 8 bases line up with TRBD1. Germline lookup yields CDR1 MNHEY and CDR2 SMNVEV (reference sequence). J gave up 5 bases and V 10 bases, and 7 bases lay outside the gene matches. This CDR3 contains 13 residues. The DNA for the CDR3 is TGTGCCAATGGGACAGGTACTCATCAGCCCCAGCATTTT. The encoded protein is CANGTGTHQPQHF.

The chain is built from TRBV30 and TRBJ1-2; no reliable D call. V was trimmed by 3 bases and J by 4 bases, leaving 12 bases between them. The germline V gene has CDR1 GTSNPN and CDR2 SVGIG (reference sequence). The CDR3 sequence is 13 residues long. The DNA of the CDR3 is TGTGCCTGGAGGATCGGGGTTGGCTATGGCTACACCTTC. Translating gives CAWRIGVGYGYTF.

The gene calls are TRBV5-4 and TRBJ1-2, with D perhaps TRBD1 (6 bases). Germline CDR1 and CDR2: SGHNT and YYREEE (reference sequence). V lost 4 bases, J lost 2 bases, and 15 bases lay in between. The CDR3 runs to 15 residues. The CDR3 region has the DNA TGTGCCAGCAGCCGCCCGGAGGGGGGGAACTATGGCTACACCTTC. Translation gives CASSRPEGGNYGYTF.

The rearrangement joins TRBV5-4 to TRBJ2-1; D is possibly TRBD1 or TRBD2 (5 bases each). V shed 0 bases and J shed 0 bases, with 10 bases lying between them. This CDR3 comprises 16 residues. CDR1 is SGHNT and CDR2 is YYREEE in the germline V gene (reference sequence). Here the CDR3 reads CASSLGGGRSYNEQFF. CDR3 DNA: TGTGCCAGCAGCTTGGGGGGCGGGCGCTCCTACAATGAGCAGTTCTTC.

The chain carries TRBV5-1 and TRBJ1-3; D ambiguous. Germline values: CDR1 SGHRS, CDR2 YFSETQ. This CDR3 spans 14 amino acids. V was shortened by 0 bases and J by 0 bases, with 4 bases between the two germline ends. Here the CDR3 DNA reads TGCGCCAGCAGCTTGGAAGCCTCTGGAAACACCATATATTTT. Protein product: CASSLEASGNTIYF.

The chain employs TRBV12-3 or TRBV12-4 and TRBJ2-7, with D perhaps TRBD2 (5 bases). The CDR3 sequence is 13 residues long. The V end lost 9 bases, the J end lost 5 bases, and 17 bases lay between the germline ends. CDR3 DNA: TGTGCCAGTCGCGCGGGCATGACCCACGAGCAGTACTTC. Protein: CASRAGMTHEQYF.

The V gene is TRBV5-1, the J gene TRBJ2-3; no reliable D call. Trimming removed 4 bases from V and 3 bases from J, with 12 bases in between. Germline values: CDR1 SGHRS, CDR2 YFSETQ. The CDR3 is made up of 14 amino acids. The CDR3 bases are TGCGCCAGCAGCACACGGCCAGAAACAGATACGCAGTATTTT. Translation: CASSTRPETDTQYF.

The gene calls are TRBV29-1 and TRBJ1-1; D perhaps matches TRBD1 (5 bases). V lost 1 base and J lost 5, with 14 bases in between. This CDR3 comprises 14 residues. Germline CDR1 reads SQVTM; CDR2 reads ANQGSEA. The CDR3 region is CSVEVQGAYTEAFF. As DNA, the CDR3 is TGCAGCGTTGAAGTGCAAGGGGCATATACTGAAGCTTTCTTT.

This chain connects TRBV7-8 to TRBJ2-5; D not certain. The length of the CDR3 is 11 residues. Germline CDR1 reads SGHVS; CDR2 reads FQNEAQ. The ends were cut back, 5 bases at V and 5 bases at J, with 6 bases in the middle. CDR3 sequence (DNA): TGTGCCAGCAGCCCTACGGAGACCCAGTACTTC. Its protein product is CASSPTETQYF.

This chain uses TRBV3-1 (or the pseudogene TRBV3-2) with TRBJ1-4; D might be TRBD1 (5 bases). Germline V gene data show CDR1 as LGHDT and CDR2 as YNNKEL (reference sequence). The CDR3 has 16 residues. V was clipped by 4 bases and J by 0 bases, with 12 bases between them. The chain's CDR3 is CASSLVDSATNEKLFF. DNA of the CDR3: TGTGCCAGCAGCCTCGTCGACAGCGCAACTAATGAAAAACTGTTTTTT.

This chain uses TRBV9 with TRBJ2-6; D gene uncertain. The CDR3 totals 16 residues. The germline CDR1 and CDR2 sequences are SGDLS and YYNGEE. V lost 4 bases, J lost 0 bases, and 11 bases lay in between. The CDR3 region is CASSHGRSSGANVLTF. DNA of the CDR3: TGTGCCAGCAGCCACGGACGGAGCTCTGGGGCCAACGTCCTGACTTTC.

The chain joins TRBV6-1 to TRBJ1-3, with D uncertain. The CDR3 totals 16 residues. With 3 bases removed from V and 0 bases from J, the gap between germline ends came to 12 bases. Per germline, CDR1 MNHNS and CDR2 SASEGT. CDR3 loop: CASSDSPNLSGNTIYF. The CDR3 DNA follows: TGTGCCAGCAGTGACAGTCCTAACCTCTCTGGAAACACCATATATTTT.

Points on this clone: With a far larger clone one base away, a read error is the likely cause. The chain carries TRBV3-1 (or the pseudogene TRBV3-2) and TRBJ2-1; 10 bases are shared with TRBD2. Germline V CDR1 and CDR2: LGHDT, YNNKEL (reference sequence). V lost 4 bases and J lost 4; bases outside the gene matches: 4. The CDR3 consists of 15 residues. CDR3: CASSPGLAAYNEQFF. CDR3 DNA: TGTGCCAGCAGCCCCGGACTAGCGGCGTACAATGAGCAGTTCTTC.

The gene calls are TRBV18 and TRBJ1-5; tentatively, D is TRBD1 (6 bases). Germline V gives CDR1 KGHSH, CDR2 LQKENI. Trimming stripped 5 bases from V and 5 bases from J, with 16 bases between. CDR3 length: 15 residues. This chain's CDR3 is CASSTGGMADQPQHF. CDR3 in DNA: TGTGCCAGCTCAACCGGGGGCATGGCGGATCAGCCCCAGCATTTT.

This clone was counted a single time. The chain combines TRBV12-3 or TRBV12-4 with TRBJ1-1, with D hard to call. Trimming left V 4 bases short and J 4 bases short, with 10 bases between. The CDR3 consists of 13 residues. Here the CDR3 DNA reads TGTGCCAGCAGTTGGACTGGGTCCACTGAAGCTTTCTTT. The encoded protein is CASSWTGSTEAFF.

CDR3 DNA: TGTGCCAGCAGCTTAGTCAGTCAAAACACTGAAGCTTTCTTT. Its translation is CASSLVSQNTEAFF. This sequence joins TRBV11-2 and TRBJ1-1; D is unclear. The CDR3 extends over 14 amino acids. V was trimmed by 1 base and J by 2 bases, leaving 8 bases between them. Germline values: CDR1 SGHAT, CDR2 FQNNGV.